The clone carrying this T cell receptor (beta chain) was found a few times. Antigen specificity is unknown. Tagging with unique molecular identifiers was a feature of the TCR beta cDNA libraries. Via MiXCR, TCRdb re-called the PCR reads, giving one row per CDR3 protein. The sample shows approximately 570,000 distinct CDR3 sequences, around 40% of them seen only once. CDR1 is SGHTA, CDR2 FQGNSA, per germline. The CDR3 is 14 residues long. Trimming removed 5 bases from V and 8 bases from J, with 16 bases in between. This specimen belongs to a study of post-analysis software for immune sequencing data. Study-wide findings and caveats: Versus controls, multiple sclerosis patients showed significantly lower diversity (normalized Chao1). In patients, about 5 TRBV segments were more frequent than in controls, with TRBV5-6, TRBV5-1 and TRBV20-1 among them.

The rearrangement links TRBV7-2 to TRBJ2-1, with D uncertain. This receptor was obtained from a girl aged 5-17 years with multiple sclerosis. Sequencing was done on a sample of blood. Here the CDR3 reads CASSPWLGSDEQFF. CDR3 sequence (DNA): TGTGCCAGCAGCCCTTGGTTAGGGTCGGATGAGCAGTTCTTC.